The rows below give T cell receptor beta chains drawn from one sample of a study of blood T cell repertoires in COVID-19. The assay was immunoSEQ multiplex PCR, and TCRdb's table has in-frame clones only and misses some. The sample yields roughly 190,000 clones, about nine tenths seen once. The specimen sequenced was PBMCs or T cells enriched from blood (not recorded which). These receptors all come from a woman aged 30 to 39 who had recovered from COVID-19. Each CDR3 is given with its conserved first and last residue. A D gene is named only where the DNA matches it firmly. Expanded clones are given a class, and other clones once, few, many or no size at all.

J gene: TRBJ1-4
clone size: NA
V gene: TRBV5-6
D gene: NA
CDR3 DNA: TGTGCCAGCAGCTTGACGGCTAATGAAAAACTGTTTTTT
CDR3 protein: CASSLTANEKLFF

J gene: TRBJ2-3
clone size: few
V gene: TRBV6-4
D gene: TRBD2
CDR3 DNA: TGTGCCAGCAGTGATAGTAGCGGGGGCACAGATACGCAGTATTTT
CDR3 protein: CASSDSSGGTDTQYF

J gene: TRBJ1-2
clone size: NA
V gene: TRBV7-9
D gene: TRBD1
CDR3 DNA: TGTGCCAGCAGCTGGACAGGGGACGGCTACACCTTC
CDR3 protein: CASSWTGDGYTF

J gene: TRBJ2-7
clone size: NA
V gene: TRBV7-2
D gene: NA
CDR3 DNA: TGTGCCAGCAGCTTACTACGGGAATACGAGCAGTACTTC
CDR3 protein: CASSLLREYEQYF

J gene: TRBJ2-2
clone size: NA
V gene: TRBV7-9
D gene: TRBD1
CDR3 DNA: TGTGCCAGCAGCTTAACCTTAAGACAGGGGAACACCGGGGAGCTGTTTTTT
CDR3 protein: CASSLTLRQGNTGELFF

J gene: TRBJ2-2
clone size: NA
V gene: TRBV27
D gene: TRBD2
CDR3 DNA: TGTGCCAGCTCCCCGGGGACTACCAACACCGGGGAGCTGTTTTTT
CDR3 protein: CASSPGTTNTGELFF

J gene: TRBJ2-1
clone size: NA
V gene: TRBV3-1/TRBV3-2
D gene: NA
CDR3 DNA: TGTGCCAGCAGCCAAGAGCGGGTACAGACCAGCTACAATGAGCAGTTCTTC
CDR3 protein: CASSQERVQTSYNEQFF

J gene: TRBJ1-1
clone size: NA
V gene: TRBV7-9
D gene: NA
CDR3 DNA: TGTGCCAGCAGCTTAGCGCTCGGGGGAGACACTGAAGCTTTCTTT
CDR3 protein: CASSLALGGDTEAFF

J gene: TRBJ2-1
clone size: NA
V gene: TRBV29-1
D gene: TRBD2
CDR3 DNA: TGCAGCGTCTTGGGCGGGAGGATCTACAATGAGCAGTTCTTC
CDR3 protein: CSVLGGRIYNEQFF

J gene: TRBJ2-7
clone size: NA
V gene: TRBV5-1
D gene: NA
CDR3 DNA: TGCGCCAGCAGCTTGGTGAGGGGAGGCTACGAGCAGTACTTC
CDR3 protein: CASSLVRGGYEQYF

J gene: TRBJ1-2
clone size: medium-sized
V gene: TRBV6-1
D gene: NA
CDR3 DNA: TGTGCCAGCAGTGAAGGATGGAAGGAGATCTATGGCTACACCTTC
CDR3 protein: CASSEGWKEIYGYTF

J gene: TRBJ1-4
clone size: NA
V gene: TRBV29-1
D gene: NA
CDR3 DNA: TGCAGCGCCCTGGGGGGTAGGGAAAAACTGTTTTTT
CDR3 protein: CSALGGREKLFF

J gene: TRBJ2-5
clone size: NA
V gene: TRBV24-1
D gene: TRBD2
CDR3 DNA: TGTGCCACCAGTGATTGGACTAGCGGGGTTCAAGAGACCCAGTACTTC
CDR3 protein: CATSDWTSGVQETQYF

J gene: TRBJ1-2
clone size: NA
V gene: TRBV19
D gene: NA
CDR3 DNA: TGTGCCAGTAAAGCCCATGGCTACACCTTC
CDR3 protein: CASKAHGYTF

J gene: TRBJ1-4
clone size: NA
V gene: TRBV21-1
D gene: NA
CDR3 DNA: TGTGCCAGCCCTCGTAGGACAGATAATGAAAAACTGTTTTTT
CDR3 protein: CASPRRTDNEKLFF

J gene: TRBJ2-5
clone size: NA
V gene: TRBV10-3
D gene: TRBD2
CDR3 DNA: TGTGCCATCAGTGGTCCGACTAGCGGGGAATTGCGGGAGACCCAGTACTTC
CDR3 protein: CAISGPTSGELRETQYF

J gene: TRBJ2-3
clone size: NA
V gene: TRBV3-1/TRBV3-2
D gene: TRBD2
CDR3 DNA: TGTGCCAGCAGCCAAGGGGGACTAGCTTCGGATACGCAGTATTTT
CDR3 protein: CASSQGGLASDTQYF

J gene: TRBJ1-1
clone size: NA
V gene: TRBV14
D gene: NA
CDR3 DNA: TGTGCCAGCGGCAGGGGCTTGATCACTGAAGCTTTCTTT
CDR3 protein: CASGRGLITEAFF

J gene: TRBJ2-2
clone size: NA
V gene: TRBV5-1
D gene: NA
CDR3 DNA: TGCGCCAGCAGCTTGGCCTATGGTGGCACCGGGGAGCTGTTTTTT
CDR3 protein: CASSLAYGGTGELFF

J gene: TRBJ1-2
clone size: once
V gene: TRBV7-8
D gene: NA
CDR3 DNA: TGTGCCAGCAGCTCGGGACTGGGGCCCTATGGCTACACCTTC
CDR3 protein: CASSSGLGPYGYTF